Below, one T cell receptor beta chain is given with its context. Its antigen is unidentified. A much larger clone is a single base away; this may be a read error. This sample is drawn from a study of T cells in Graves' hyperthyroidism and ophthalmopathy. Study results and caveats: From stable hyperthyroidism, ophthalmopathy was set apart by a 13 V-J model.

This CDR3 has 14 residues. Amplification of TCR beta CDR3 regions used RNA as the template. HTBI primers were the set used in a first-round RT-PCR of the TCR CDR3. MiXCR, applied by TCRdb to the multiplex PCR reads, yields one record per CDR3 protein. The data hold about 210,000 distinct CDR3 sequences, with roughly 18% observed a single time. This clonotype was obtained from a man between 50 and 59 years old with Graves' hyperthyroidism. Sequencing was performed on blood. The chain has TRBV12-3 or TRBV12-4 and TRBJ2-1, with D unresolved. DNA for the CDR3: TGTGTCAGCAGCTTCATAGGGAATTACAATGAGCAGTTCTTC. It yields the protein CVSSFIGNYNEQFF.